The clone carrying this T cell receptor beta chain has a count of ten or more. The data were obtained in a study of T-cell reconstitution after alpha-beta-depleted transplantation in children. This sample's TCRbeta library carried unique molecular identifier barcodes. MiXCR was run by TCRdb on the PCR reads, yielding one entry per CDR3 protein. Seen here are approximately 630,000 distinct CDR3 sequences, under 15% observed once, and the top ten hold 0.79%. The sequences come from PBMCs, collected before TCRalphabeta/CD19-depleted stem cell transplant. This TCR derives from a girl under 10 years old with congenital amegakaryocytic thrombocytopenia, due to receive a stem cell transplant.

This CDR3 is CASRPQAINEQFF. CDR3 in DNA: TGTGCCAGCAGGCCGCAAGCGATCAATGAGCAGTTCTTC. The rearrangement uses TRBV2 and TRBJ2-1; D is undetermined. The length of the CDR3 is 13 residues. The V end lost 6 bases, the J end lost 6 bases, and 12 bases lay between the germline ends. CDR1 SNHLY and CDR2 FYNNEI come from the germline V gene.